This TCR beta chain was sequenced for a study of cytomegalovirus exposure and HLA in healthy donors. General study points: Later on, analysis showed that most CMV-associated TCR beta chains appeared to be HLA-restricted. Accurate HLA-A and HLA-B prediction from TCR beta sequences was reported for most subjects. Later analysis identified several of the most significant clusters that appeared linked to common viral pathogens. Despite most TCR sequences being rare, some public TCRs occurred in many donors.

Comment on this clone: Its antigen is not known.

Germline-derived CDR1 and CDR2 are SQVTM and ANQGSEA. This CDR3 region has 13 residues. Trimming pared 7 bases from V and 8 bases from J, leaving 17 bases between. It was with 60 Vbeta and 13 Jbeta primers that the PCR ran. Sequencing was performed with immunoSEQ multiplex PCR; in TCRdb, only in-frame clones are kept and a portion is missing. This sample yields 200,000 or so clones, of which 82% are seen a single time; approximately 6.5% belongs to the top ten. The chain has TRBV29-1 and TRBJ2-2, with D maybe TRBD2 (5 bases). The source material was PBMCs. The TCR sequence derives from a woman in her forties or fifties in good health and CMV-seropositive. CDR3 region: CSGVDSTAGELFF. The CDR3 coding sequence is TGCAGCGGGGTGGACTCCACGGCTGGGGAGCTGTTTTTT.